These 26 T cell receptor beta chains share one sample of origin, sequenced in a study of blood T cell repertoires in COVID-19. Assay used: immunoSEQ multiplex PCR; TCRdb lists only in-frame clones, some missing. The sample consists of more than 300,000 clones, roughly nine tenths of them appearing once. The material sequenced was PBMCs or T cells enriched from blood (not recorded which). The receptors stem from a woman aged 40 to 50 who had been exposed to COVID-19.

The chain joins TRBV5-4 to TRBJ2-2; no reliable D call. Trimming stripped 7 bases from V and 7 bases from J, with 17 bases between. Germline lookup yields CDR1 SGHNT and CDR2 YYREEE (reference sequence). CDR3 length: 14 residues. The chain's CDR3 is CASVGSPSHGELFF. Here the CDR3 DNA reads TGTGCCAGCGTCGGGTCCCCCTCCCACGGGGAGCTGTTTTTT.

V is TRBV30 and J is TRBJ2-7; D may be TRBD1 (6 bases). CDR1 is GTSNPN and CDR2 is SVGIG in the germline V gene (reference sequence). This CDR3 has 15 amino acids. V was trimmed by 4 bases and J by 2 bases, leaving 18 bases between them. The CDR3 bases are TGTGCCTGGACCGGAACAGGGCTTCCCCCCTACGAGCAGTACTTC. Its translation: CAWTGTGLPPYEQYF.

This sequence joins TRBV5-1 and TRBJ2-1, with D perhaps matching TRBD2 (6 bases). This CDR3 contains 23 residues. The V and J ends lost 0 bases and 0 bases respectively, with 31 bases between them. Germline-derived CDR1 and CDR2 are SGHRS and YFSETQ. CDR3 DNA sequence: TGCGCCAGCAGCTTGGCCCCCGTCCAGCATCTAGGGGCGGGGAGGAGCTCCTACAATGAGCAGTTCTTC. Translated: CASSLAPVQHLGAGRSSYNEQFF.

This rearrangement joins TRBV15 to TRBJ1-5; D might be TRBD1 (5 bases). The CDR3 runs to 16 residues. Per germline, CDR1 LNHNV and CDR2 YYDKDF (reference sequence). Deletions cut 1 base from V and 6 bases from J, with 16 bases between. CDR3 amino acids: CATSRGTGQRIQPQHF. CDR3 bases: TGTGCCACCAGCAGAGGAACAGGTCAAAGGATTCAGCCCCAGCATTTT.

This clone was recorded a few times. The rearrangement uses TRBV9 and TRBJ2-1, with 7 bases fitting TRBD1. CDR1 and CDR2 from the germline V gene are SGDLS and YYNGEE. Trimming removed 0 bases from V and 6 bases from J; junction bases left unmatched: 9. The CDR3 extends over 16 amino acids. The CDR3 reads CASSVDPGQVPNEQFF. CDR3 DNA sequence: TGTGCCAGCAGCGTAGACCCAGGACAGGTCCCCAATGAGCAGTTCTTC.

The chain is built from TRBV6-5 and TRBJ2-7; 7 nucleotides agree with TRBD1. The CDR3 runs to 15 residues. Germline trimming cut 5 bases from V and 5 bases from J; bases unmatched to any gene: 12. Germline V gene lookup returns CDR1 MNHEY and CDR2 SVGAGI. CDR3 amino acids: CASSRDRVSGNEQYF. CDR3 nucleotides: TGTGCCAGCAGTCGGGACAGAGTTTCGGGGAACGAGCAGTACTTC.

The rearrangement joins TRBV7-6 to TRBJ1-1, with TRBD1 matching 8 bases. V trimming: 5 bases; J trimming: 3 bases; junction bases outside the gene matches: 14. The CDR3 has 17 amino acids. Germline V CDR1 and CDR2: SGHVS, FNYEAQ. CDR3 DNA: TGTGCCAGCAGCCCCAGAGGCAGGGGGCGGAGAGACACTGAAGCTTTCTTT. Translating it yields CASSPRGRGRRDTEAFF.

This sequence joins TRBV29-1 and TRBJ1-3; perhaps TRBD1 as D (6 bases). The V and J ends lost 5 bases and 4 bases respectively, with 9 bases between them. The CDR3 has 12 amino acids. CDR1 and CDR2 from the germline V gene are SQVTM and ANQGSEA. Here the CDR3 reads CSVIRGGNTIYF. The CDR3 coding sequence is TGCAGCGTTATTAGGGGGGGAAACACCATATATTTT.

Only one count was recorded for this clone. J is TRBJ1-5 and V is TRBV6-5; TRBD1 is a possible D gene (6 bases). Germline CDR1 reads MNHEY; CDR2 reads SVGAGI. The V end was cut by 5 bases, the J end by 6 bases, with 14 bases between. The CDR3 runs to 14 residues. The CDR3, as DNA: TGTGCCAGCAGTCGGACAGATGTTAGTCAGCCCCAGCATTTT. Protein sequence: CASSRTDVSQPQHF.

V usage is TRBV6-6 and J usage is TRBJ2-1; possibly TRBD1 for D (6 bases). The V gene lost 6 bases and the J gene lost 4 bases, with 19 bases spanning the gap. Germline loops: CDR1 MNHNY, CDR2 SVGAGI (reference sequence). The CDR3 length is 16 residues. Here the CDR3 DNA reads TGTGCCAGCAGCCTTACCACGCGAACAGGGTACAATGAGCAGTTCTTC. It codes for CASSLTTRTGYNEQFF.

The chain joins TRBV27 to TRBJ1-5, with D possibly TRBD1 on 5 matching bases. This CDR3 region has 13 residues. V was cut by 6 bases and J by 2 bases, with 8 bases left in between. The germline CDR1 and CDR2 sequences are MNHEY and SMNVEV (reference sequence). CDR3 protein: CASRETGNQPQHF. CDR3 sequence (DNA): TGTGCCAGCAGAGAGACAGGCAATCAGCCCCAGCATTTT.

The genes are TRBV7-2 and TRBJ1-3, with 7 bases matching TRBD1. V gave up 5 bases and J gave up 3 bases; unmatched junction bases: 7. The CDR3 has 15 residues. Germline V gene data show CDR1 as SGHTA and CDR2 as FQGNSA. The CDR3 bases are TGTGCCAGCAGCCCACGACAGGGAGGTGGAAACACCATATATTTT. Translating gives CASSPRQGGGNTIYF.

The count of this clone is one. The chain employs TRBV30 and TRBJ2-1, with D perhaps TRBD2 (6 bases). V lost 0 bases and J lost 14, with 23 bases in between. The CDR3 runs to 15 residues. The V gene's germline CDR1 is GTSNPN and CDR2 SVGIG (reference sequence). The CDR3 sequence is CAWSVLGSGAGTKFF. The CDR3 DNA sequence: TGTGCCTGGAGTGTGCTGGGGTCCGGGGCGGGGACGAAGTTCTTC.

This clone was found once. The chain couples TRBV30 to TRBJ2-3; 8 bases are shared with TRBD1. Germline CDR1 and CDR2: GTSNPN and SVGIG (reference sequence). The CDR3 loop spans 15 amino acids. V lost 3 bases to trimming and J lost 4 bases; unmatched junction nucleotides: 9. The CDR3 is CAWRGEGQGADTQYF. DNA for the CDR3: TGTGCCTGGAGAGGGGAAGGACAGGGCGCAGATACGCAGTATTTT.

The CDR3 DNA reads as TGCAGTGCCCCCTGGAACACTGAAGCTTTCTTT. Amino acid sequence: CSAPWNTEAFF. The V gene is TRBV20-1, the J gene TRBJ1-1; D not certain. Per germline, CDR1 DFQATT and CDR2 SNEGSKA (reference sequence). This CDR3 is built from 11 residues. V shed 6 bases and J shed 1 base, with 6 bases lying between them.

The chain couples TRBV5-1 to TRBJ2-1, with 13 nucleotides matching TRBD2. CDR3 length: 13 amino acids. Per the germline V gene, CDR1 is SGHRS and CDR2 is YFSETQ. Trimming at V came to 5 bases and at J to 7 bases, leaving 0 bases not matched to a gene. CDR3 amino acids: CASRGLAGNEQFF. The DNA of the CDR3 is TGCGCCAGCAGGGGACTAGCGGGGAATGAGCAGTTCTTC.

V is TRBV27 and J is TRBJ2-2; 10 bases map to TRBD2. The germline V gene encodes CDR1 MNHEY and CDR2 SMNVEV (reference sequence). V dropped 4 bases and J dropped 4; count of bases not matched to a gene: 12. This CDR3 is 18 amino acids long. The CDR3 is CASSSPPLAGGGTGELFF. DNA of the CDR3: TGTGCCAGCAGTTCCCCCCCGTTAGCGGGAGGTGGCACCGGGGAGCTGTTTTTT.

The genes are TRBV19 and TRBJ1-2; D remains unclear. The CDR3 sequence is 19 residues long. V gave up 5 bases and J gave up 4 bases, with 29 bases separating them. Germline-derived CDR1 and CDR2 are LNHDA and SQIVND (reference sequence). The CDR3 nucleotides are TGTGCCAGTAGTCCGACTAGAGGACGGATAGTGTCCAAAATCTATGGCTACACCTTC. Translating it yields CASSPTRGRIVSKIYGYTF.

The chain joins TRBV9 to TRBJ2-1; 9 positions match TRBD1. Looked up from germline, CDR1 is SGDLS and CDR2 is YYNGEE. Germline trimming cut 0 bases from V and 7 bases from J; bases unmatched to any gene: 2. The CDR3 runs 14 residues. CDR3 sequence (DNA): TGTGCCAGCAGCGTAGGCGGGACAGGGAATGAGCAGTTCTTC. This codes for CASSVGGTGNEQFF.

CDR3 loop: CASSLDRGLYGYTF. The CDR3 nucleotides are TGCGCCAGCAGCTTGGATAGGGGGCTATATGGCTACACCTTC. J is TRBJ1-2 and V is TRBV5-1; 7 bases line up with TRBD1. The CDR3 contains 14 residues. J lost 5 bases, V lost 0 bases, and 4 bases had no gene match. Germline V lookup: CDR1 SGHRS, CDR2 YFSETQ. Using reference TRBV5-1 and TRBJ1-2 for the parts outside the CDR3, the full variable domain is KAGVTQTPRYLIKTRGQQVTLSCSPISGHRSVSWYQQTPGQGLQFLFEYFSETQRNKGNFPGRFSGRQFSNSRSEMNVSTLELGDSALYLCASSLDRGLYGYTFGSGTRLTVV.

This chain uses TRBV7-9 with TRBJ2-5; D is ambiguous. Germline loops: CDR1 SEHNR, CDR2 FQNEAQ (reference sequence). Trimming removed 4 bases from V and 5 bases from J, with 5 bases in between. The CDR3 loop spans 11 amino acids. DNA of the CDR3: TGTGCCAGCAGCTCCGCGGAGACCCAGTACTTC. Encoded protein: CASSSAETQYF.

The chain carries TRBV29-1 and TRBJ2-2; D possibly corresponds to TRBD1 (6 bases). V was pared by 6 bases and J by 4 bases, with 12 bases between. Germline CDR1 and CDR2: SQVTM and ANQGSEA. The CDR3 extends over 13 amino acids. The CDR3 DNA reads as TGCAGCGTCGACGAGGACAGCACCGGGGAGCTGTTTTTT. Translated: CSVDEDSTGELFF.

This sequence joins TRBV9 and TRBJ2-2; D possibly corresponds to TRBD1 (6 bases). Looked up from germline, CDR1 is SGDLS and CDR2 is YYNGEE. Trimming took 3 bases from V and 5 from J, leaving 14 bases between them. This CDR3 region has 15 residues. The CDR3 bases are TGTGCCAGCAGCGCTGGGAACAGGGTGACCGGGGAGCTGTTTTTT. Protein: CASSAGNRVTGELFF.

This chain uses TRBV19 with TRBJ1-2; TRBD1 matches at 8 bases. Per germline, CDR1 LNHDA and CDR2 SQIVND (reference sequence). CDR3 size: 15 residues. V shed 9 bases, J shed 6 bases, and the junction held 15 bases outside the gene matches. The CDR3 spells CASKVTGTGLNGYTF. In nucleotides, the CDR3 is TGTGCCAGCAAAGTAACCGGGACAGGCCTCAATGGCTACACCTTC.

This chain connects TRBV5-4 to TRBJ2-3, with D unresolved. Germline V gene lookup returns CDR1 SGHNT and CDR2 YYREEE (reference sequence). This CDR3 comprises 14 residues. V lost 2 bases and J 4 bases, leaving 11 bases between the germline ends. The CDR3 spells CASSFGLAADTQYF. The DNA for the CDR3 is TGTGCCAGCAGCTTCGGGTTAGCTGCAGATACGCAGTATTTT.

The chain joins TRBV5-1 to TRBJ2-2; tentative D call: TRBD1 (5 bases). Between the trimmed V and J ends, which lost 5 bases and 5 bases, there was a span of 13 bases. Germline V gene data show CDR1 as SGHRS and CDR2 as YFSETQ. The CDR3 totals 14 residues. The CDR3: CASRGASGTGELFF. Written as DNA, the CDR3 is TGCGCCAGCAGAGGAGCTTCAGGGACCGGGGAGCTGTTTTTT.